The text below deals with one TCR beta chain. The sample is drawn from a study of blood T cell repertoires in COVID-19. Repertoires were generated with immunoSEQ multiplex PCR, while TCRdb's copy carries only in-frame clones and drops some. This table has roughly 520,000 clones, around 87% appearing once. Sequencing was carried out using PBMCs or T cells enriched from blood (not recorded which). This receptor was obtained from a woman between 40 and 50 years old who had recovered from COVID-19.

The CDR3 bases are TGTGCCAGTAGTATTTCCCAGGGCTATGGCTACACCTTC. Encoded protein: CASSISQGYGYTF. The chain carries TRBV19 and TRBJ1-2; D might be TRBD1 (5 bases). Per germline, CDR1 LNHDA and CDR2 SQIVND (reference sequence). The germline V and J ends were trimmed by 3 bases and 4 bases, with 9 bases remaining between them. CDR3 length equals 13 residues.